The entry below describes one T cell receptor (beta chain). The data belong to a study of blood T cell repertoires in COVID-19. Germline V gene data show CDR1 as SNHLY and CDR2 as FYNNEI. V shed 4 bases, J shed 3 bases, and the junction held 2 bases outside the gene matches. This CDR3 has 14 amino acids. Assay used: immunoSEQ multiplex PCR; TCRdb lists only in-frame clones, some missing. The table lists around 160,000 clones, 65% to 85% of them singletons. The receptor's source is a woman older than 75 with acute or convalescent COVID-19. The rearrangement uses TRBV2 and TRBJ2-7; 11 bases fit TRBD2. The sample was peripheral blood. The DNA of the CDR3 is TGTGCCAGCAGTGTACTAGCGGGAGTCTACGAGCAGTACTTC. Its translation: CASSVLAGVYEQYF.